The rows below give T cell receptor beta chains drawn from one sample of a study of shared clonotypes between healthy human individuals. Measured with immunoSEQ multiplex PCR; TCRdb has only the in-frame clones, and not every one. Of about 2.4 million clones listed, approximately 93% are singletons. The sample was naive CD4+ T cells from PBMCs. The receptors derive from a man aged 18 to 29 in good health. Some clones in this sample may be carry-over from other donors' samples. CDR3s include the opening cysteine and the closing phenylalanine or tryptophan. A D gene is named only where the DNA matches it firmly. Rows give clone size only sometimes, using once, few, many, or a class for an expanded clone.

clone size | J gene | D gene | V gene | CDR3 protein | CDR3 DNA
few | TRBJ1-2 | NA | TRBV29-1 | CSVEGQGNGYTF | TGCAGCGTTGAGGGGCAGGGGAATGGCTACACCTTC
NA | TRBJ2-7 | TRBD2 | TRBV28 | CASSPGGSGRSYEQYF | TGTGCCAGCAGCCCGGGGGGTAGCGGGAGGTCCTACGAGCAGTACTTC
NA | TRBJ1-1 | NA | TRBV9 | CASSVGAASHTEAFF | TGTGCCAGCAGCGTAGGGGCAGCTTCCCACACTGAAGCTTTCTTT
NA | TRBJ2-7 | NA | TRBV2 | CASKEEGRDEQYF | TGTGCCAGCAAGGAGGAGGGTAGGGACGAGCAGTACTTC
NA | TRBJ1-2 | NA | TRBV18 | CASSPPGRNYGYTF | TGTGCCAGCTCACCACCGGGACGTAACTATGGCTACACCTTC
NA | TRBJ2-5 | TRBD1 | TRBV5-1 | CASSSGQVLVETQYF | TGCGCCAGCAGCTCCGGACAGGTACTCGTAGAGACCCAGTACTTC
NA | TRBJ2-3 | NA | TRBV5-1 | CASSLGGLTDTQYF | TGCGCCAGCAGCTTAGGGGGTCTTACAGATACGCAGTATTTT
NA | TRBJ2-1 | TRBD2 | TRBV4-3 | CASSQVMGSGRAYGNEQFF | TGCGCCAGCAGCCAAGTCATGGGGAGCGGGAGGGCCTACGGCAATGAGCAGTTCTTC
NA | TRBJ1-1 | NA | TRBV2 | CASSPQGPNTEAFF | TGTGCCAGCAGTCCGCAGGGCCCGAACACTGAAGCTTTCTTT
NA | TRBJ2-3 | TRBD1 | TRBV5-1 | CASTPDRDWPDTQYF | TGCGCCAGCACCCCGGACAGGGATTGGCCAGATACGCAGTATTTT
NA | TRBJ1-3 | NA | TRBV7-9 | CASSLRGWGDSGNTIYF | TGTGCCAGCAGCTTACGGGGCTGGGGGGACTCTGGAAACACCATATATTTT
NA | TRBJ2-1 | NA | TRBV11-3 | CASSLEREAYNEQFF | TGTGCCAGCAGCTTAGAGCGGGAAGCTTACAATGAGCAGTTCTTC
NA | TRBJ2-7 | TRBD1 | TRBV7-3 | CASSIGTGTGPYEQYF | TGTGCCAGCAGCATAGGGACCGGGACAGGACCCTACGAGCAGTACTTC
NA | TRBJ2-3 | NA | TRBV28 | CMSGSSTDTQYF | TGTATGAGCGGGTCTAGCACAGATACGCAGTATTTT
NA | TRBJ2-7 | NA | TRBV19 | CASSTRVGLYEQYF | TGTGCCAGTAGTACCCGGGTTGGGCTCTACGAGCAGTACTTC
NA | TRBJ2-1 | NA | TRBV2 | CASSPSHNEQFF | TGTGCCAGCAGTCCCTCGCACAATGAGCAGTTCTTC
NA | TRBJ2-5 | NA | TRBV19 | CASSMGETQYF | TGTGCCAGTAGTATGGGAGAGACCCAGTACTTC
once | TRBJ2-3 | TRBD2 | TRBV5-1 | CASSSIRGLAGKSDTQYF | TGCGCCAGCAGCTCGATTCGGGGACTAGCGGGAAAATCAGATACGCAGTATTTT
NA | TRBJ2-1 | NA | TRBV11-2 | CASSLHNEQFF | TGTGCCAGCAGCTTACACAATGAGCAGTTCTTC
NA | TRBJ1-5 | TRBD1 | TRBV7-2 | CASSLTGQANQPQHF | TGTGCCAGCAGCTTAACCGGACAGGCTAATCAGCCCCAGCATTTT
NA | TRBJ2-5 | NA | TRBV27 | CASGSATEFQYF | TGTGCCAGCGGTTCGGCTACGGAGTTCCAGTACTTC
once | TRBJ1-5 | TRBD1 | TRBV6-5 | CASNDRGHQPQHF | TGTGCCAGCAACGACAGGGGGCATCAGCCCCAGCATTTT
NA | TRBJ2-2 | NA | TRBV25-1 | CASSAPRDGTGELFF | TGTGCCAGCAGTGCCCCCCGGGACGGAACCGGGGAGCTGTTTTTT
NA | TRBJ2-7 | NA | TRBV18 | CASSPQNRVNEQYF | TGTGCCAGCTCACCACAGAACAGGGTCAACGAGCAGTACTTC
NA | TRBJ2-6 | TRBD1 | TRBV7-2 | CASSPEGTGSGANVLTF | TGTGCCAGCAGCCCCGAAGGGACAGGGTCTGGGGCCAACGTCCTGACTTTC
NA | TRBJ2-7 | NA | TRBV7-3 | CASSERGGPAYEQYF | TGTGCCAGCAGCGAACGTGGGGGTCCAGCCTACGAGCAGTACTTC
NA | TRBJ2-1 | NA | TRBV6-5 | CASSLEHFLSYNEQFF | TGTGCCAGCAGTTTGGAGCATTTCCTAAGCTACAATGAGCAGTTCTTC
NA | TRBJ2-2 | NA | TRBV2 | CASSALGRGGQKLFF | TGTGCCAGCAGCGCCCTAGGGAGGGGGGGGCAGAAACTGTTTTTT